The rows below give T cell receptor beta chains drawn from one sample of a study of a mutant IDH1 vaccine in newly diagnosed glioma. Clones were sequenced by immunoSEQ multiplex PCR, and TCRdb holds only the in-frame ones, with some missing. The sample carries fewer than 95,000 clones, about 81% recorded once. Their antigens are not known. Sample: PBMCs, taken from a glioma patient whose treatment included an IDH1 peptide vaccine. The receptors were gathered from a man aged 35 to 55 with glioma. Both conserved end residues are part of each CDR3. A D gene is named only where the DNA matches it firmly. A row's size may be missing; if present it is once, few, many or a size class.

d_call	v_call	clone_size	j_call	cdr3_aa	cdr3_nt
TRBD2	TRBV5-6	NA	TRBJ2-1	CASSLGGRADNEQFF	TGTGCCAGCAGCTTGGGCGGGAGGGCTGACAATGAGCAGTTCTTC
TRBD2	TRBV6-5	NA	TRBJ2-7	CASRSPGLTHSEQYF	TGTGCCAGCAGGTCGCCGGGACTAACACATAGCGAGCAGTACTTC
TRBD2	TRBV7-9	NA	TRBJ2-7	CASSPTSGSTYEQYF	TGTGCCAGCAGCCCGACTAGCGGATCGACCTACGAGCAGTACTTC
NA	TRBV7-6	NA	TRBJ1-4	CASRIPGGVLFF	TGTGCCAGCAGGATACCTGGTGGGGTACTGTTTTTT
NA	TRBV5-1	NA	TRBJ2-7	CASSLATGSYEQYF	TGCGCCAGCAGCTTGGCCACAGGGTCCTACGAGCAGTACTTC
TRBD2	TRBV7-6	NA	TRBJ2-3	CASSLVAGGSLGNTQYF	TGTGCCAGCAGCTTAGTAGCGGGAGGCTCCCTGGGAAATACGCAGTATTTT
NA	TRBV18	NA	TRBJ1-5	CASSSTGSNQPQHF	TGTGCCAGCTCATCCACAGGGAGCAATCAGCCCCAGCATTTT
NA	TRBV7-9	NA	TRBJ1-1	CASSFEQVAEAFF	TGTGCCAGCAGTTTTGAACAGGTCGCTGAAGCTTTCTTT
NA	TRBV7-6	few	TRBJ1-1	CASSLGGGLAEAFF	TGTGCCAGCAGCTTAGGAGGGGGTTTAGCTGAAGCTTTCTTT
NA	TRBV15	NA	TRBJ2-7	CATSREPPAQSSYEQYF	TGTGCCACCAGCAGAGAACCACCGGCGCAGAGCTCCTACGAGCAGTACTTC
NA	TRBV2	few	TRBJ1-5	CASSDPGNNQPQHF	TGTGCCAGCAGTGACCCAGGGAACAATCAGCCCCAGCATTTT
NA	TRBV5-6	NA	TRBJ1-3	CASSLTAWGGNTIYF	TGTGCCAGCAGCTTGACCGCATGGGGTGGAAACACCATATATTTT
TRBD2	TRBV18	NA	TRBJ2-7	CASSLSTPTGGGIHEQYF	TGTGCCAGCTCACTTTCCACTCCAACGGGGGGTGGTATCCACGAGCAGTACTTC
NA	TRBV19	NA	TRBJ1-4	CASSMGRITNEKLFF	TGTGCCAGTAGTATGGGGCGGATAACTAATGAAAAACTGTTTTTT
TRBD2	TRBV9	NA	TRBJ2-2	CASSPRTSGHTGELFF	TGTGCCAGCAGCCCTAGGACTAGCGGGCACACCGGGGAGCTGTTTTTT
NA	TRBV7-9	once	TRBJ1-2	CASSLSGDGYTF	TGTGCCAGCAGCTTAAGCGGGGATGGCTACACCTTC
NA	TRBV28	NA	TRBJ1-4	CASHEGQGREKLFF	TGTGCCAGCCATGAGGGGCAGGGTCGTGAAAAACTGTTTTTT
NA	TRBV21-1	once	TRBJ2-7	CASSKVQGLGYEQYF	TGTGCCAGCAGCAAAGTTCAGGGATTGGGGTACGAGCAGTACTTC
NA	TRBV10-3	NA	TRBJ2-5	CAIRGTRETQYF	TGTGCCATCAGGGGGACACGGGAGACCCAGTACTTC
NA	TRBV6-5	once	TRBJ1-5	CASSYGGDSNQPQHF	TGTGCCAGCAGCTATGGGGGGGATAGCAATCAGCCCCAGCATTTT
NA	TRBV6-5	NA	TRBJ1-6	CASSYYLAGPNSPLHF	TGTGCCAGCAGTTACTACCTCGCCGGCCCCAATTCACCCCTCCACTTT